A single sample gave rise to the 14 T cell receptor beta chains below, sequenced in a study of molecular identifiers for immune sequencing clone quantification. TCRdb recomputed calls from the PCR reads with MiXCR, one row per CDR3 protein. The sample lists about 510,000 distinct CDR3 sequences; around 23% were seen once. Sequencing input: naive CD8+ T cells from blood, with Jurkat cell RNA spiked in. Subset: FACS-sorted CD8+CD4-CCR7+CD45RA+ naive T cells. These receptors were taken from a human donor in good health. Some libraries in this study had Jurkat cell RNA spiked in.

As concerns this clonotype: This may come from a read error, since a much larger clone is one base off. The chain is built from TRBV6-2 or TRBV6-3 and TRBJ1-5, with TRBD1 as a possible D gene (5 bases). This CDR3 has 14 amino acids. V lost 6 bases to trimming and J lost 4 bases, with 13 bases between them. Germline CDR1 and CDR2: MNHEY and SVGEGT. The CDR3 nucleotides are TGTGCCAGCAGGTCGACAGAGGGTAATCAGCCCCAGCATTTT. The encoded protein is CASRSTEGNQPQHF.

This clonotype was detected only a few times. V and J are TRBV20-1 and TRBJ1-1, with D tentatively TRBD1 (5 bases). Between the trimmed V and J ends, which lost 5 bases and 2 bases, there was a span of 12 bases. The CDR3 extends over 13 amino acids. Germline values: CDR1 DFQATT, CDR2 SNEGSKA (reference sequence). CDR3: CSALTETNTEAFF. The CDR3 region has the DNA TGCAGTGCTTTGACAGAGACAAACACTGAAGCTTTCTTT.

This sequence joins TRBV7-9 and TRBJ2-7; the match to TRBD1 covers 9 bases. The germline V gene has CDR1 SEHNR and CDR2 FQNEAQ (reference sequence). CDR3 length: 14 residues. The V gene end was trimmed by 4 bases and the J gene end by 5 bases; junction bases not matched to a gene: 6. The CDR3 region has the DNA TGTGCCAGCAGCTCCGGGACAGGGTACGACGAGCAGTACTTC. It is translated as CASSSGTGYDEQYF.

This clonotype came up many times. The rearrangement uses TRBV25-1 and TRBJ2-3; D gene unclear. The V gene's germline CDR1 is MGHDK and CDR2 SYGVNS. V was cut by 8 bases and J by 4 bases, with 10 bases left in between. This CDR3 comprises 12 residues. CDR3 nucleotide sequence: TGTGCCAGCCAAGGCCTCTCAGATACGCAGTATTTT. This encodes CASQGLSDTQYF.

The chain combines TRBV5-6 with TRBJ2-1; D uncertain. Trimming took 3 bases from V and 2 from J, leaving 12 bases between them. The CDR3 spans 15 residues. Germline CDR1 reads SGHDT; CDR2 reads YYEEEE. The CDR3 loop is CASSSPAVPYNEQFF. CDR3 nucleotides: TGTGCCAGCAGCTCCCCGGCCGTACCCTACAATGAGCAGTTCTTC.

Only one count was recorded for this clonotype. This may be a read error: a much more frequent sequence differs by one nucleotide. This chain links TRBV5-6 with TRBJ1-1, with D tentatively TRBD1 (5 bases). Trimming removed 3 bases at V and 1 base at J, with 19 bases between. Germline loops: CDR1 SGHDT, CDR2 YYEEEE. The CDR3 consists of 17 residues. The CDR3 region has the DNA TGTGCCAGCAGCTCCCCTATCCTCGACAGCAAGAACACTGAAGCTTTCTTT. It translates to CASSSPILDSKNTEAFF.

The rearrangement joins TRBV6-4 to TRBJ1-5, with 9 bases fitting TRBD1. J lost 1 base, V lost 10 bases, and 11 bases had no gene match. CDR3 length: 16 residues. Germline values: CDR1 MRHNA, CDR2 SNTAGT. CDR3 loop: CATKRDRALSNQPQHF. CDR3 coding DNA: TGTGCCACTAAACGGGACAGGGCATTGAGCAATCAGCCCCAGCATTTT.

In its sample, this clonotype was seen a few times. V is TRBV19 and J is TRBJ2-7; 14 nucleotides match TRBD2. This CDR3 has 15 amino acids. J gave up 5 bases and V 8 bases, and 8 bases lay outside the gene matches. The germline V gene encodes CDR1 LNHDA and CDR2 SQIVND (reference sequence). The CDR3 bases are TGTGCCAGTTCCCGGACTAGCGGGAGGAGCGACGAGCAGTACTTC. This encodes CASSRTSGRSDEQYF. The full variable domain, its missing parts supplied by reference TRBV19 and TRBJ2-7, is DGGITQSPKYLFRKEGQNVTLSCEQNLNHDAMYWYRQDPGQGLRLIYYSQIVNDFQKGDIAEGYSVSREKKESFPLTVTSAQKNPTAFYLCASSRTSGRSDEQYFGPGTRLTVT.

Regarding this clonotype: This may be a read error: a much more frequent sequence differs by one nucleotide. The gene calls are TRBV29-1 and TRBJ1-1; 7 bases line up with TRBD1. The germline CDR1 and CDR2 sequences are SQVTM and ANQGSEA. The length of the CDR3 is 12 residues. CDR3 sequence: CSAEGQFTEAVF. The CDR3 bases are TGCAGCGCCGAGGGACAGTTCACTGAAGCTGTCTTT.

A word on this clonotype: A read error is likely, as this CDR3 ends without the conserved phenylalanine or tryptophan. The chain is built from TRBV6-5 and TRBJ2-1; TRBD2 might be the D (5 bases). The length of the CDR3 is 15 residues. The germline CDR1 and CDR2 sequences are MNHEY and SVGAGI. Deletions cut 1 base from V and 5 bases from J, with 12 bases between. The CDR3 loop is CASSYYHGIHNEQFS. CDR3 DNA: TGTGCCAGCAGTTACTATCACGGGATCCACAATGAGCAGTTCTCC.

The chain uses TRBV7-6 and TRBJ2-7; a weak D match, TRBD1 (5 bases). Germline-derived CDR1 and CDR2 are SGHVS and FNYEAQ. Deletions cut 4 bases from V and 3 bases from J, with 16 bases between. CDR3 length: 15 amino acids. The CDR3 coding sequence is TGTGCCAGCAGCTCGAAAGGGGCCAGCCACTACGAGCAGTACTTC. This codes for CASSSKGASHYEQYF.

J is TRBJ1-5 and V is TRBV20-1; TRBD1 might be the D (5 bases). Germline values: CDR1 DFQATT, CDR2 SNEGSKA (reference sequence). The CDR3 sequence is 14 residues long. V lost 4 bases and J lost 6, with 16 bases in between. For the CDR3, the DNA is TGCAGTGCTACAAGTTTTGACAGTGCTCAGCCCCAGCATTTT. Protein sequence: CSATSFDSAQPQHF.

The chain is built from TRBV18 and TRBJ2-7, with 8 positions matching TRBD1. Germline assignment: CDR1 KGHSH and CDR2 LQKENI. V shed 3 bases and J 2 bases; nucleotides not matched to a gene: 9. The CDR3 has 16 residues. The CDR3 spells CASSPYPGQATYEQYF. The CDR3 DNA is TGTGCCAGCTCACCGTATCCGGGACAGGCAACCTACGAGCAGTACTTC.

This clonotype has just a few counts. This chain links TRBV6-2 or TRBV6-3 with TRBJ1-2; D is unresolved. V was trimmed by 6 bases and J by 6 bases, leaving 14 bases between them. The length of the CDR3 is 13 residues. CDR1 and CDR2 from the germline V gene are MNHEY and SVGEGT. The CDR3: CASSYTSTNGYTF. Here the CDR3 DNA reads TGTGCCAGCAGCTACACGAGTACCAATGGCTACACCTTC.